This T cell receptor beta chain appears in the sequencing data of a study of cytomegalovirus exposure and HLA in healthy donors. Study conclusions and caveats: In a later analysis, HLA-associated TCR beta chains were more clonally expanded than equally common others. Reported results showed that the classifier diagnosed cytomegalovirus status with high specificity and sensitivity.

After removal of 3 bases from V and 4 bases from J, the junction contained 7 bases not matched to a gene. The germline gives CDR1 SGDLS, CDR2 YYNGEE. CDR3 length equals 15 residues. The PCR was carried out with 60 Vbeta primers and 13 Jbeta primers. The repertoire was sequenced with immunoSEQ multiplex PCR; TCRdb's copy has only in-frame clones and lacks some. Of 150,000 or so clones detected, 65% to 90% appear once; the ten largest clones hold almost 2%. This clone was recorded only once. The target antigen is unknown. The donors were healthy bone marrow donors. The source of this sequence is a woman aged 18-35 years in good health and CMV-seronegative. The rearrangement uses TRBV9 and TRBJ2-5; 9 bases match TRBD2. Sequenced: PBMCs. CDR3 sequence reads: CASSDSPSGIETQYF. The CDR3 DNA reads TGTGCCAGCAGCGACAGCCCTAGCGGGATAGAGACCCAGTACTTC.